This T cell receptor beta chain comes out of a study of blood T cell repertoires in COVID-19. Background on the study: From T cells, B-cell-depleted T cells, or PBMCs came the material, which was cDNA or gDNA.

This clone has a handful of counts. In the original analysis: Amplifying reference gene primers gave estimates of nucleated cell counts. Only in-frame clones appear in the TCRdb table, and some are missing; sequencing was by immunoSEQ multiplex PCR. V, J and clone size derive from that table, while D and trimming were established from the DNA sequence. The table lists about 230,000 clones, around 83% of them singletons. Germline V lookup: CDR1 GTSNPN, CDR2 SVGIG (reference sequence). CDR3 length equals 11 residues. Trimming removed 0 bases at V and 6 bases at J, with 6 bases between. The receptor was isolated from a woman in her forties or fifties with acute or convalescent COVID-19. Source material: peripheral blood. The chain combines TRBV30 with TRBJ2-7; D is uncertain. In nucleotides, the CDR3 is TGTGCCTGGAGTGTACAGTTCGAGCAGTACTTC. This translates into CAWSVQFEQYF.